The entry below gives a single TCR beta chain sequence along with its context. PCR employed 60 Vbeta and 13 Jbeta primers. Sequencing was performed with immunoSEQ multiplex PCR; in TCRdb, only in-frame clones are kept and a portion is missing. Its table records about 200,000 clones. Germline lookup yields CDR1 MNHEY and CDR2 SMNVEV (reference sequence). This CDR3 spans 16 amino acids. Trimming removed 5 bases at V and 0 bases at J, with 17 bases between. These data come from a study of cytomegalovirus exposure and HLA in healthy donors. The chain recombines TRBV27 with TRBJ2-7; TRBD1 is a possible D gene (5 bases). This receptor was identified in a girl aged 2 to 9 in good health and CMV-seropositive. The sequenced sample was PBMCs. CDR3 amino acids: CASSASSGSPSYEQYF. CDR3 nucleotides: TGTGCCAGCAGTGCCTCTTCAGGGTCCCCCTCCTACGAGCAGTACTTC.